Included here is one T cell receptor (beta chain) sequence, with context. Its antigen is not known. The method was immunoSEQ multiplex PCR; TCRdb's version includes in-frame clones alone and lacks a portion of them. Here the sample spans some 130,000 clones, about nine tenths being singletons. The germline gives CDR1 SGHTA, CDR2 FQGNSA. After removal of 6 bases from V and 7 bases from J, the junction contained 5 bases not matched to a gene. The CDR3 consists of 13 residues. The entry originates in a study of T cell responses to AZD1222 COVID-19 vaccine. Study-wide points: Donors in the cohort were predominantly white British and more often female, and clonal diversity was possibly underestimated.

The chain has TRBV7-2 and TRBJ2-3; 9 bases map to TRBD1. This receptor was identified in an adult in good health. The sample consisted of peripheral blood, taken on day 0 of AZD1222 vaccination. DNA for the CDR3: TGTGCCAGCAGACAACAGGGGGCGAATACGCAGTATTTT. It encodes CASRQQGANTQYF.